This T cell receptor beta chain was captured in a study of T cells in localized non-small cell lung cancer. Here immunoSEQ multiplex PCR was the method, and the copy in TCRdb shows in-frame clones only, minus some. This table holds under 35,000 clones, 80% to 95% found once. The sample in question was peripheral blood mononuclear cells, obtained before any cancer treatment. The receptor comes from a woman aged 35-70 years with stage III lung adenocarcinoma.

In DNA form, the CDR3 reads TGCGCCAGCAGCTTGTACAGCAGCTCCTACAATGAGCAGTTCTTC. Its translation is CASSLYSSSYNEQFF. V and J are TRBV5-1 and TRBJ2-1, with D unresolved. Germline V CDR1 and CDR2: SGHRS, YFSETQ. Trimming shortened V by 1 base and J by 0 bases, and 8 bases separated the two germline ends. The CDR3 runs 15 residues. Full variable domain (rest looked up from reference TRBV5-1 and TRBJ2-1): KAGVTQTPRYLIKTRGQQVTLSCSPISGHRSVSWYQQTPGQGLQFLFEYFSETQRNKGNFPGRFSGRQFSNSRSEMNVSTLELGDSALYLCASSLYSSSYNEQFFGPGTRLTVL.